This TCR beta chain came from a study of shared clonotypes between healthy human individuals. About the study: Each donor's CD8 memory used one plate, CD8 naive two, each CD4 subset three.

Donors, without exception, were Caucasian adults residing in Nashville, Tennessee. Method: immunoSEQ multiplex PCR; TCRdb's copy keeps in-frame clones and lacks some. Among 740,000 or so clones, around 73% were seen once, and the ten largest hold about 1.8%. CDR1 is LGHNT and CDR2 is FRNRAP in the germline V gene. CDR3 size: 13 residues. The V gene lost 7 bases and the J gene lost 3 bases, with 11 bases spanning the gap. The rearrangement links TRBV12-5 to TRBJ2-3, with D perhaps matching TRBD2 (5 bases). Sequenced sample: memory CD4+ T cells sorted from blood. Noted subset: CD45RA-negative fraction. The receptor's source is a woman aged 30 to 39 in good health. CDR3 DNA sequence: TGTGCTAGTGTACGGGATTTGACAGATACGCAGTATTTT. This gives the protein CASVRDLTDTQYF.